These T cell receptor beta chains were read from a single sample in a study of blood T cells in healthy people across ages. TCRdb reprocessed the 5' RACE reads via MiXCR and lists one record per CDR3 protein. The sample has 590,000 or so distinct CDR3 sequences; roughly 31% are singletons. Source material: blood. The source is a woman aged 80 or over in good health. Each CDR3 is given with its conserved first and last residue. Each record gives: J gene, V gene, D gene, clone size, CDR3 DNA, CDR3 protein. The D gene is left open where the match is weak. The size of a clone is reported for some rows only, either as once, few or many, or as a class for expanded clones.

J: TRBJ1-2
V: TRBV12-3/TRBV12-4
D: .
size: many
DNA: TGTGCCAGCAGGCCCATGACAGACTATGGCTACACCTTC
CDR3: CASRPMTDYGYTF

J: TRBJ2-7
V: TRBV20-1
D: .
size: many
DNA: TGCAGTGCCGTTGACAGTCCCATCTACGAGCAGTACTTC
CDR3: CSAVDSPIYEQYF

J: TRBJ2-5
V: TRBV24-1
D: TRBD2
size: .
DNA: TGTGCCACCAGTGAACTTGGACTAGCGGGGACAGGGGAGACCCAGTACTTC
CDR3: CATSELGLAGTGETQYF

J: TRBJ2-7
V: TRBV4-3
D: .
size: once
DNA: TGCGCCAGCAGCCAAGGCGGGGGCCTCCTCGAGCAGTACTTC
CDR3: CASSQGGGLLEQYF

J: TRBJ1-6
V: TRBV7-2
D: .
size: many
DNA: TGTGCCAGCAGCTTAAAGGGATGGGATTCACCCCTCCACTTT
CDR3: CASSLKGWDSPLHF

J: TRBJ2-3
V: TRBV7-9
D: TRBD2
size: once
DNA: TGTGCCAGCACCATCTGGCGGGGGAGCGCAGATACGCAGTATTTT
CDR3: CASTIWRGSADTQYF

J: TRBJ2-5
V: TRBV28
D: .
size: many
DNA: TGTGCCAGCAGTGCAGCCGGGGTCCGCCAAGAGACCCAGTACTTC
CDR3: CASSAAGVRQETQYF

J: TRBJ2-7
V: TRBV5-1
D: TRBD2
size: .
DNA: TGCGCCAGCAGTTTGAGGATAGCGGGAGTCTACGAGCAGTACTTC
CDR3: CASSLRIAGVYEQYF

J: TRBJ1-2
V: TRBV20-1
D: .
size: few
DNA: TGCAGTGCTAGACCCCAACCCGAGTACGGCTACACCTTC
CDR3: CSARPQPEYGYTF

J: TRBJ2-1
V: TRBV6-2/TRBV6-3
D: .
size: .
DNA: TGTGCCAGCAGTTTGGACGGGGCAGGTGAGCAGTTCTTC
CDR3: CASSLDGAGEQFF

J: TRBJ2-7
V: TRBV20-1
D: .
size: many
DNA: TGCAGTGCTAGATTCCCGGCCGCGTTCTCCGAGCAGTACTTC
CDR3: CSARFPAAFSEQYF

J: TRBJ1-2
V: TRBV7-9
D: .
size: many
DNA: TGTGCCAGCAGCTTAGCGCGGGGTCCCTATGGCTACACCTTC
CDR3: CASSLARGPYGYTF

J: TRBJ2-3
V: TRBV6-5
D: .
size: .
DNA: TGTGCCAGCAGTTACTCGGAGGGCACGCAGTATTTT
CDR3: CASSYSEGTQYF

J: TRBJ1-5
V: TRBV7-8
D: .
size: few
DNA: TGTGCCAGCAGCTTAGCGGGGGAAAGGGTCCTCGGACAGCCCCAGCATTTT
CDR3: CASSLAGERVLGQPQHF

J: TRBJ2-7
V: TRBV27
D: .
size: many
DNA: TGTGCCAGCAGTTTATCAACCAAAACGGCGCAGTACTTC
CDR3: CASSLSTKTAQYF

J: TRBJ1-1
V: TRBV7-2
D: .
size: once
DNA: TGTGCCAGCAGCTGGGTGGGGGGCACTGAAGCTTTCTTT
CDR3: CASSWVGGTEAFF

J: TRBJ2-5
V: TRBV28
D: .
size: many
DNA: TGTGCCAGCAGTTTTTTCCACCAAGAGACCCAGTACTTC
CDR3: CASSFFHQETQYF

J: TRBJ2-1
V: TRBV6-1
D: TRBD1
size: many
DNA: TGTGCCAGCAGCCGGGTACAGGGGAGTGAGCAGTTCTTC
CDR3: CASSRVQGSEQFF

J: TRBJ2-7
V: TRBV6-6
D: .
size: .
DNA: TGTGCCAGCAGTCCTCCAGGGGGGGGGCCCAATGAGCAGTACTTC
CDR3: CASSPPGGGPNEQYF

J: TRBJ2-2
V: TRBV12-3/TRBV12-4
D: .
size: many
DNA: TGTGCCAGCAGTTTATGGCAGGTTAACACCGGGGAGCTGTTTTTT
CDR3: CASSLWQVNTGELFF

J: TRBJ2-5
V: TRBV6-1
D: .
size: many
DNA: TGTGCCAGCACAGGGTTGGAGACCCAGTACTTC
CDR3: CASTGLETQYF

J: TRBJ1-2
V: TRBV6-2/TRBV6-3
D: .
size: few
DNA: TGTGCCAGCAGTTACGATGGGTACCTCGGCTACACCTTC
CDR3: CASSYDGYLGYTF

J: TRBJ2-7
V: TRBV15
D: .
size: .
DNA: TGTGCCACCAGCAGAGCCGCGGATGTAACCCAGTACTTC
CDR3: CATSRAADVTQYF

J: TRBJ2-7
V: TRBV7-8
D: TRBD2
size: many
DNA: TGTGCCAGCAGCCGGAACCGACTAGCCGACTCCTACGAGCAGTACTTC
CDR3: CASSRNRLADSYEQYF

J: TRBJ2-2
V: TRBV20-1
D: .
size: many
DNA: TGCAGTGCTATCGTGGGGGCGACGGACACCGGGGAGCTGTTTTTT
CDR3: CSAIVGATDTGELFF

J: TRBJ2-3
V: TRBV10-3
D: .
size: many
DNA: TGTGCCATCAGTGTTGGTGATACGCAGTATTTT
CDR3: CAISVGDTQYF

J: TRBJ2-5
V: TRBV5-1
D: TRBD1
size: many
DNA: TGCGCCAGCAGCTTGGAAGGTTGGGACAGCCAAGAGACCCAGTACTTC
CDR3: CASSLEGWDSQETQYF

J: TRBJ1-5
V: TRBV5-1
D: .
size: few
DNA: TGCGCCAGCAGCCCCGGGAACTATAGCAATCAGCCCCAGCATTTT
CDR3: CASSPGNYSNQPQHF

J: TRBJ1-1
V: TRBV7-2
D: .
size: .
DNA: TGTGCCCGCAGCCAAAGTCTCGGGGGGAACACTGAAGCTTTCTTT
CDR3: CARSQSLGGNTEAFF

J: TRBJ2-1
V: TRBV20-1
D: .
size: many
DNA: TGCAGTGCCTTAGACACAGGGTGGCAGTTCTTC
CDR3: CSALDTGWQFF

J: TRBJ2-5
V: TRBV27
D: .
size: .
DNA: TGTGCCAGCAGTTTCCGACTAAGGGAGACCCAGTACTTC
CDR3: CASSFRLRETQYF

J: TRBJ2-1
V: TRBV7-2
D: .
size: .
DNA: TGTGCCAGCTCCCGAACCTCGGTGGGAGAGCAGTTCTTC
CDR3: CASSRTSVGEQFF

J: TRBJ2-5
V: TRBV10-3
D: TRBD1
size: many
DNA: TGTGCCATCAGTCCGGGACAGGGGGCTCCCGAGACCCAGTACTTC
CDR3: CAISPGQGAPETQYF

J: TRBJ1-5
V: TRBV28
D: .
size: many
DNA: TGTGCCAGCAGTCCCCCGAATCAGCCCCAGCATTTT
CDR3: CASSPPNQPQHF

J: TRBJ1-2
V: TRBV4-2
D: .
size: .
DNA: TGTGCCAGCAGCCAAGACTTCGGGGCTAACTATGGCTACACCTTC
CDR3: CASSQDFGANYGYTF

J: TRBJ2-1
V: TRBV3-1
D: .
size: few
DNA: TGTGCCAGCAGCCAAGACTCGCAGACTTCTCACGATGAGCAGTTCTTC
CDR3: CASSQDSQTSHDEQFF

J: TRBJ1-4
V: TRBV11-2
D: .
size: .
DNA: TGTGCCAGCAGCTTATCGTTCCGGCAGAATAATGAAAAACTGTTTTTT
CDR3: CASSLSFRQNNEKLFF

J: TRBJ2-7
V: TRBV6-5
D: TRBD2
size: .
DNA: TGTGCCAGCAGAGGGACTAGCGGGACCTACGAGCAGTACTTC
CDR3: CASRGTSGTYEQYF

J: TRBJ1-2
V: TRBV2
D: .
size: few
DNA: TGTGCCAGCAGGGAAGCTAGGGCGGGCTATGGCTACACCTTC
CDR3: CASREARAGYGYTF

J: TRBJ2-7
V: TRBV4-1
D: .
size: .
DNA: TGCGCCAGCAGCCAAGGTCAAGGGTCCGAGCAGTACTTC
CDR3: CASSQGQGSEQYF

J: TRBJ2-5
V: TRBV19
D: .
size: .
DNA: TGTGCCAGTAGTATAGACAGAAGGGCTGAGCAGTACTTC
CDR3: CASSIDRRAEQYF

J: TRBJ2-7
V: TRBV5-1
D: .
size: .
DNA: TGCGCCAGCAGCGACTCCCTAAGGGACGAGCAGTACTTC
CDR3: CASSDSLRDEQYF

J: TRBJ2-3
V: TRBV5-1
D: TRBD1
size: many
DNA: TGCGCCAGCAGCTTGGCCGGGACAGGGAGAACAGATACGCAGTATTTT
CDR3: CASSLAGTGRTDTQYF

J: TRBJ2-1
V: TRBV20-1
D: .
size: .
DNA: TGCAGTGCTAGATTGTGGCCCGATGAGCAGTTCTTC
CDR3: CSARLWPDEQFF

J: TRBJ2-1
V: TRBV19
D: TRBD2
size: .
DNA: TGTGCCAGTAGTAGTAATAGCGGGGTTTTCCATGAGCAGTTCTTC
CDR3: CASSSNSGVFHEQFF

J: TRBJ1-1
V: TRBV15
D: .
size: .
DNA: TGTGCCACCAGCAGAGATTACCCTGAAGCTTTCTTT
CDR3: CATSRDYPEAFF

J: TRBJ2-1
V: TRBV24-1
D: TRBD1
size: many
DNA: TGTGCCACCAGTGATTTCAAGACAGGGATGCGGAATGAGCAGTTCTTC
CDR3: CATSDFKTGMRNEQFF

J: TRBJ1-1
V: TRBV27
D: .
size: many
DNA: TGTGCCAGCAGTTTATCCTGGATCGCTGAAGCTTTCTTT
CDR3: CASSLSWIAEAFF

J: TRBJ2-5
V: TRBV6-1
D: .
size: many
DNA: TGTCGCTCAGGGTTACAAGAGACCCAGTACTTC
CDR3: CRSGLQETQYF

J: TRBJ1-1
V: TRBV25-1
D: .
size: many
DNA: TGTGCCAGCAGTGAAGGGGTCAGAGGGTCTGAAGCTTTCTTT
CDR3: CASSEGVRGSEAFF

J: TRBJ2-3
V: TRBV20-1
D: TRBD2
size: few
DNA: TGCAGTGCTAGAGATCTCGGCAGACTAGCGGGCACAGATACGCAGTATTTT
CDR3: CSARDLGRLAGTDTQYF

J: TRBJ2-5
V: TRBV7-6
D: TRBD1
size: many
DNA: TGTGCCAGCAGCCGGGACAGGGAGACCCAGTACTTC
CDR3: CASSRDRETQYF

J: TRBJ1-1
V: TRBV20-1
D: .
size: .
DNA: TGCAGTGCTAGATGGACTGCGAACACTGAAGCTTTCTTT
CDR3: CSARWTANTEAFF

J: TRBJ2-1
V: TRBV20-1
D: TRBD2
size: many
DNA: TGCAGTGCTGCGGGGGTAAGCTCCTACAATGAGCAGTTCTTC
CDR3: CSAAGVSSYNEQFF

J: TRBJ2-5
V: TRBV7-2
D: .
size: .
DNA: TGTGCCAGCAGCTCCCAGGGGCGGAGGGAGACCCAGTACTTC
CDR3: CASSSQGRRETQYF